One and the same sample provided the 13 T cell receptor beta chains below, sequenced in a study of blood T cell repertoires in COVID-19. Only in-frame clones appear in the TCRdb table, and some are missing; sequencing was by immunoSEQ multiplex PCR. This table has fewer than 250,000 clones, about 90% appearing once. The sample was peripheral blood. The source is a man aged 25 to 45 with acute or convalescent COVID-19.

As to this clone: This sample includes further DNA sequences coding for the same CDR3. As DNA, the CDR3 is TGTGCCAGCAGGCGGACAGGGAGGAATCAGCCCCAGCATTTT. Protein sequence: CASRRTGRNQPQHF. This chain links TRBV6-5 with TRBJ1-5, with 8 nucleotides matching TRBD1. Germline assignment: CDR1 MNHEY and CDR2 SVGAGI. The CDR3 is 14 amino acids. J was trimmed by 4 bases and V by 6 bases; bases with no gene match: 5.

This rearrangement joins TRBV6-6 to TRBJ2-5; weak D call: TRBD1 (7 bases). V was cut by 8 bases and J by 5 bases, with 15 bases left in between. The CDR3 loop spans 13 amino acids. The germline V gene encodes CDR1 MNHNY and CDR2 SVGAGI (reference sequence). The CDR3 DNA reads TGTGCCAGCGGAAACAGGGGAGGTGAGACCCAGTACTTC. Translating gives CASGNRGGETQYF.

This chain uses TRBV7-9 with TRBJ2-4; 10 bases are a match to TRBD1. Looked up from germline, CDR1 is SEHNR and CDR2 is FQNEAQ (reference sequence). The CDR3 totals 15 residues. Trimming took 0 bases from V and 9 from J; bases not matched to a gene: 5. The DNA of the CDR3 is TGTGCCAGCAGCTTAGCAGGGACAGGGGATGTCATTCAGTACTTC. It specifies CASSLAGTGDVIQYF.

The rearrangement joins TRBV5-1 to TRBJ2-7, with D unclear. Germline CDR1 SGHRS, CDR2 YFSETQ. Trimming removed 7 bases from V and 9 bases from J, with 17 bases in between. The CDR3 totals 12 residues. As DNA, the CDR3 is TGCGCCAGCGGTGAGAGAGGAACGGTGCAGTACTTC. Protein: CASGERGTVQYF. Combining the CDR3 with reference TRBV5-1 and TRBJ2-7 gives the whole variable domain KAGVTQTPRYLIKTRGQQVTLSCSPISGHRSVSWYQQTPGQGLQFLFEYFSETQRNKGNFPGRFSGRQFSNSRSEMNVSTLELGDSALYLCASGERGTVQYFGPGTRLTVT.

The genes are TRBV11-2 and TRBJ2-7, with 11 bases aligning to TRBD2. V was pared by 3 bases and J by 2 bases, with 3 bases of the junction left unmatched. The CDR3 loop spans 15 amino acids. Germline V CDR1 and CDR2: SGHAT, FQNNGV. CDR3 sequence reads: CASSFLTSGTYEQYF. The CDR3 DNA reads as TGTGCCAGCAGCTTCCTGACTAGCGGGACCTACGAGCAGTACTTC.

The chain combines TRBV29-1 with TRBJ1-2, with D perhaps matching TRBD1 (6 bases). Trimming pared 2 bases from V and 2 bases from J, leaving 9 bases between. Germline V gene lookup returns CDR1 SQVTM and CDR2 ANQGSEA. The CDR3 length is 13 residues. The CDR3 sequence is CSVEIQGNYGYTF. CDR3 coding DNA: TGCAGCGTTGAAATTCAGGGGAACTATGGCTACACCTTC.

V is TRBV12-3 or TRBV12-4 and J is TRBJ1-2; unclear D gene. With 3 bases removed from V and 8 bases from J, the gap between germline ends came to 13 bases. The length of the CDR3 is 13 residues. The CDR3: CASSLRLPAGYTF. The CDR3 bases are TGTGCCAGCAGTTTGAGGCTACCTGCGGGCTACACCTTC.

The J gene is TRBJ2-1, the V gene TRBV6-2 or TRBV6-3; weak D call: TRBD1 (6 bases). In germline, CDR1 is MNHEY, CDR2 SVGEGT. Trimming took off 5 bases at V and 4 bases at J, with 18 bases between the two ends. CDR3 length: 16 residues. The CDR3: CASSRGIRQVYNEQFF. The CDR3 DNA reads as TGTGCCAGCAGTAGGGGGATAAGGCAGGTATACAATGAGCAGTTCTTC.

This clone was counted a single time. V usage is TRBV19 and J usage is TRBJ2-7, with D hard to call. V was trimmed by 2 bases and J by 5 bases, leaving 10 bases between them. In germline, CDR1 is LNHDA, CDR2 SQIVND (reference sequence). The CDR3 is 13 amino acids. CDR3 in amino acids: CASSISGKNEQYF. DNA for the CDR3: TGTGCCAGTAGTATATCGGGTAAAAACGAGCAGTACTTC.

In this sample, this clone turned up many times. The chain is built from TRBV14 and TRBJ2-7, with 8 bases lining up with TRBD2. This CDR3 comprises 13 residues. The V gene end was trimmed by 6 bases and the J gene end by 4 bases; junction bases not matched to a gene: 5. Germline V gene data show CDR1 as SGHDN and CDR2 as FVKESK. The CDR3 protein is CASRGSGEYEQYF. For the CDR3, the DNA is TGTGCCAGCAGGGGTAGCGGGGAATACGAGCAGTACTTC. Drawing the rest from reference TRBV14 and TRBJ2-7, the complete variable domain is EAGVTQFPSHSVIEKGQTVTLRCDPISGHDNLYWYRRVMGKEIKFLLHFVKESKQDESGMPNNRFLAERTGGTYSTLKVQPAELEDSGVYFCASRGSGEYEQYFGPGTRLTVT.

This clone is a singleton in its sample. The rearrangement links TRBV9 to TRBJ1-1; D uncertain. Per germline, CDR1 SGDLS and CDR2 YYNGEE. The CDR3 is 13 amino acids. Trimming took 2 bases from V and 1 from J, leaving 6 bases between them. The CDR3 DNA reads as TGTGCCAGCAGCGTGGGCTCGAACACTGAAGCTTTCTTT. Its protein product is CASSVGSNTEAFF.

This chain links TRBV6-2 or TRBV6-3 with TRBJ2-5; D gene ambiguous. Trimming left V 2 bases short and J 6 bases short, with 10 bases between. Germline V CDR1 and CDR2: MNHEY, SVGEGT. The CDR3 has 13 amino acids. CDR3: CASSYLLLQTQYF. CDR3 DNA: TGTGCCAGCAGTTACCTCCTTCTACAGACCCAGTACTTC.

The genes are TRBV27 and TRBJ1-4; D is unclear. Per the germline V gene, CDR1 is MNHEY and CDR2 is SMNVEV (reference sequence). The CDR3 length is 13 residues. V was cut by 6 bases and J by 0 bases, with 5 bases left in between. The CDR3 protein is CASSPSTNEKLFF. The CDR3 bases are TGTGCCAGCAGCCCATCAACTAATGAAAAACTGTTTTTT.